The T cell receptor beta chain described here comes from a study of early T cells in non-severe SARS-CoV-2 infection. In its sample, this clonotype was seen many times. In germline, CDR1 is DFQATT, CDR2 SNEGSKA (reference sequence). This CDR3 has 15 amino acids. Trimming removed 3 bases at V and 6 bases at J, with 18 bases between. Unique molecular identifier tags were affixed to discrete cDNA molecules. In TCRdb, the 5' RACE reads were re-called with MiXCR into one record per CDR3 protein. The data contain about 97,000 distinct CDR3 sequences, 13% of them singletons. The sample comprised whole blood. The gene calls are TRBV20-1 and TRBJ2-1; D possibly matches TRBD1 or TRBD2 (5 bases each). This clonotype was sampled from an adult who was a healthcare worker with PCR-confirmed SARS-CoV-2 infection or an uninfected control (not recorded which). CDR3 nucleotide sequence: TGCAGTGCTAGCCCCGGGACGAAGAGGGTCAATGAGCAGTTCTTC. This encodes CSASPGTKRVNEQFF.